Presented here are 15 T cell receptor beta chains from one specimen sequenced in a study of T cells in Graves' hyperthyroidism and ophthalmopathy (dated by TCRdb to between 2017 and 2020). Library preparation employed multiplex PCR. TCRdb lists the instrument as Illumina HiSeq 2000. The TCR beta CDR3 regions were amplified from RNA transcripts. For the first round of RT-PCR on the TCR CDR3, the HTBI primer set was used together with the Qiagen OneStep RT-PCR kit. The public reads were reanalyzed by TCRdb: fastp trimming at Q25, MiXCR alignment, in-frame beta chains only. CDR3 protein sequences are deduplicated, and each keeps its most common genes and DNA. For this sample there are 85,000 to 110,000 distinct CDR3 sequences; around 50% appear just once. The ten most abundant clones make up roughly 26% of the sample. Sequenced input: blood. The receptors stem from a man aged 40-49 years with Graves' hyperthyroidism.

This clonotype was recorded at least ten times. The chain employs TRBV19 and TRBJ2-3, with 9 bases matching TRBD2. The CDR3 runs to 15 residues. The V and J ends lost 1 base and 3 bases, in that order; junction bases with no gene match: 2. The V gene's germline CDR1 is LNHDA and CDR2 SQIVND (reference sequence). The CDR3 reads CASSIVTSGTDTQYF. In DNA, the CDR3 is TGTGCCAGTAGTATAGTAACTAGCGGGACAGATACGCAGTATTTT.

This clonotype was seen repeatedly, ten times or more. The chain is built from TRBV7-9 and TRBJ1-1, with a weak D call TRBD1 (6 bases). Germline V gene data show CDR1 as SEHNR and CDR2 as FQNEAQ (reference sequence). The CDR3 sequence is 14 residues long. Trimming took 3 bases from V and 0 from J, leaving 8 bases between them. CDR3 region: CASSLGAVNTEAFF. The CDR3 bases are TGTGCCAGCAGCTTGGGGGCGGTGAACACTGAAGCTTTCTTT. Full variable domain (missing parts from reference TRBV7-9 and TRBJ1-1): DTGVSQNPRHKITKRGQNVTFRCDPISEHNRLYWYRQTLGQGPEFLTYFQNEAQLEKSRLLSDRFSAERPKGSFSTLEIQRTEQGDSAMYLCASSLGAVNTEAFFGQGTRLTVV.

This clonotype has a count of ten or more. J is TRBJ1-5 and V is TRBV4-1; 9 nucleotides match TRBD1. Unmatched junction bases numbered 7, after V lost 4 bases and J lost 3 bases. The CDR3 is 16 amino acids. The germline V gene has CDR1 MGHRA and CDR2 YSYEKL. The CDR3 DNA sequence: TGCGCCAGCAGCCCTAAGAGGACAGGGGACAATCAGCCCCAGCATTTT. This encodes CASSPKRTGDNQPQHF.

This clonotype showed up many times. The chain couples TRBV3-1 to TRBJ2-7; the match to TRBD1 covers 8 bases. V shed 4 bases, J shed 3 bases, and the junction held 5 bases outside the gene matches. The CDR3 is made up of 14 amino acids. Germline-derived CDR1 and CDR2 are LGHDT and YNNKEL (reference sequence). CDR3 bases: TGTGCCAGCAGCCCTGGGACAGGAGGCTACGAGCAGTACTTC. Protein: CASSPGTGGYEQYF.

This clonotype was picked up many times. The gene calls are TRBV10-3 and TRBJ1-2, with 8 positions matching TRBD1. Per germline, CDR1 ENHRY and CDR2 SYGVKD. V lost 2 bases and J lost 8; bases outside the gene matches: 10. CDR3 length: 15 amino acids. Here the CDR3 reads CAISEPMGQVKGYTF. The CDR3 region has the DNA TGTGCCATCAGTGAGCCGATGGGACAGGTGAAAGGCTACACCTTC.

This clonotype was counted at least ten times. The genes are TRBV5-1 and TRBJ2-2; the match to TRBD1 covers 8 bases. The length of the CDR3 is 16 residues. Unmatched junction bases numbered 7, after V lost 0 bases and J lost 6 bases. Per germline, CDR1 SGHRS and CDR2 YFSETQ. In DNA form, the CDR3 reads TGCGCCAGCAGCTTGGTCACAGGGGGTTATGCCGGGGAGCTGTTTTTT. Translated, it gives CASSLVTGGYAGELFF.

The rearrangement joins TRBV5-6 to TRBJ2-5; 7 bases align to TRBD2. The CDR3 has 15 amino acids. Germline-derived CDR1 and CDR2 are SGHDT and YYEEEE. J lost 5 bases, V lost 0 bases, and 7 bases had no gene match. DNA for the CDR3: TGTGCCAGCAGCTTGGATGGGGGGGGAGGGGAGACCCAGTACTTC. It codes for CASSLDGGGGETQYF. The full variable domain, its missing parts supplied by reference TRBV5-6 and TRBJ2-5, is DAGVTQSPTHLIKTRGQQVTLRCSPKSGHDTVSWYQQALGQGPQFIFQYYEEEERQRGNFPDRFSGHQFPNYSSELNVNALLLGDSALYLCASSLDGGGGETQYFGPGTRLLVL.

This clonotype was detected many times. The V and J genes are TRBV6-5 and TRBJ2-7, with 10 positions matching TRBD1. Looked up from germline, CDR1 is MNHEY and CDR2 is SVGAGI. Trimming at V came to 7 bases and at J to 3 bases, leaving 9 bases not matched to a gene. This CDR3 region has 15 residues. The CDR3: CASTPRTGGGYEQYF. DNA for the CDR3: TGTGCCAGCACTCCACGGACAGGGGGGGGCTACGAGCAGTACTTC.

This clonotype was detected ten times or more. The chain carries TRBV29-1 and TRBJ1-1; D ambiguous. The ends were cut back, 4 bases at V and 4 bases at J, with 19 bases in the middle. Germline assignment: CDR1 SQVTM and CDR2 ANQGSEA. CDR3 length equals 15 residues. CDR3 protein: CSVAGSYSGATEAFF. As DNA, the CDR3 is TGCAGCGTTGCGGGGTCGTATTCGGGCGCCACTGAAGCTTTCTTT.

The table lists this clonotype with many counts. The chain recombines TRBV9 with TRBJ2-3; 8 nucleotides agree with TRBD2. Looked up from germline, CDR1 is SGDLS and CDR2 is YYNGEE. The CDR3 has 14 residues. Germline trimming cut 3 bases from V and 3 bases from J; bases unmatched to any gene: 3. CDR3 protein: CASSAGLETDTQYF. The CDR3, as DNA: TGTGCCAGCAGCGCGGGACTAGAGACAGATACGCAGTATTTT.

There are many counts of this clonotype. The genes are TRBV6-1 and TRBJ1-2, with 8 bases that match TRBD1. Germline CDR1 reads MNHNS; CDR2 reads SASEGT. With 3 bases clipped from V and 4 bases from J, the junction kept 4 bases outside the gene matches. The CDR3 spans 14 residues. CDR3 in DNA: TGTGCCAGCAGTGAGGGGACAGGTCTCTATGGCTACACCTTC. This translates into CASSEGTGLYGYTF.

This clonotype was recorded at least ten times. For the CDR3, the DNA is TGCGCCAGCAGCTCGTATGAAGGGAGCTCCTACGAGCAGTACTTC. This gives the protein CASSSYEGSSYEQYF. The rearrangement links TRBV5-1 to TRBJ2-7; a weak D match, TRBD2 (5 bases). This CDR3 has 15 amino acids. The germline CDR1 and CDR2 sequences are SGHRS and YFSETQ. With 3 bases removed from V and 0 bases from J, the gap between germline ends came to 13 bases.

The chain is built from TRBV7-6 and TRBJ2-1; 9 positions agree with TRBD1. Looked up from germline, CDR1 is SGHVS and CDR2 is FNYEAQ. After removal of 7 bases from V and 3 bases from J, the junction contained 4 bases not matched to a gene. The CDR3 loop spans 14 amino acids. The CDR3 sequence is CASTPGQGYNEQFF. CDR3 nucleotides: TGTGCCAGCACCCCGGGACAGGGCTACAATGAGCAGTTCTTC.

This clonotype was recorded at least ten times. V is TRBV29-1 and J is TRBJ2-2, with D possibly TRBD2 on 5 matching bases. Germline V lookup: CDR1 SQVTM, CDR2 ANQGSEA. Trimming shortened V by 5 bases and J by 7 bases, and 14 bases separated the two germline ends. The CDR3 sequence is 13 residues long. CDR3 sequence (DNA): TGCAGCGTTTTAGGACCCGACTACGGGGAGCTGTTTTTT. The encoded protein is CSVLGPDYGELFF.

This clonotype was counted once. The CDR3 nucleotides read TGTGCCAGCAGCTTAGCTGGGGATGCCTACAATGAGCAGTTCTTC. The encoded protein is CASSLAGDAYNEQFF. The V and J genes are TRBV7-4 and TRBJ2-1; D gene uncertain. The CDR3 runs to 15 residues. The V gene's germline CDR1 is SGHVT and CDR2 SQSDAQ. V lost 0 bases, J lost 2 bases, and 8 bases lay in between.